This section outlines one T cell receptor beta chain sequence together with its context. No antigen is known for it. These data come from a study of metastatic and nonmetastatic thyroid tumors. For the study at large: Repertoires from blood and tumor or nodule tissue of malignant and benign thyroid patients were compared. Points from the study as a whole: Relative to benign nodules, malignant thyroid tumors were reportedly characterized by significantly elevated TCR beta diversity in blood and tumor.

Via MiXCR, TCRdb re-called the PCR reads. The repertoire includes 32,000 or so clones, 18% of them detected once, and around 11% sits in the top ten. Nobody among the patients had been given any treatment before thyroid surgery. The germline V gene has CDR1 SGHNT and CDR2 YENEEA. This CDR3 has 15 residues. V lost 4 bases to trimming and J lost 6 bases; unmatched junction nucleotides: 9. This sequence joins TRBV11-3 and TRBJ1-2; 9 bases agree with TRBD1. Specimen: blood. This sequence originates from a male donor with papillary thyroid cancer or a benign thyroid nodule (not recorded which). Some clones in this sample may be carry-over from other donors' samples. CDR3 protein: CASSSPGTGFNGYTF. The CDR3 region has the DNA TGTGCCAGCAGCTCACCCGGGACAGGGTTCAATGGCTACACCTTC.